These 19 T cell receptor beta chains came from one sample sequenced in a study of T-cell memory formation after mild COVID-19 (dated by TCRdb to the early 2020s). Receptor libraries were prepared by 5' RACE. The reads were generated on an Illumina NovaSeq 6000. TCRdb cleaned the public reads at Q25 with fastp, built clones with MiXCR and kept in-frame beta chains. Every distinct CDR3 protein forms one entry, paired with its most common genes and DNA. The sample table records 270,000 or so distinct CDR3 sequences; roughly 18% of these occur just once. The top ten clones comprise about 21% of the sample. Specimen: PBMCs or a T cell subset sorted from them (not recorded which). These receptors were taken from a man between 18 and 35 years old who had mild COVID-19 (a few samples of this study predate the infection). The sample titles of this study are shuffled in the database, so cell type and time point are left out; the donor was told from shared clones.

The V and J genes are TRBV5-1 and TRBJ1-1, with unresolved D. Germline-derived CDR1 and CDR2 are SGHRS and YFSETQ. The CDR3 is 16 amino acids. With 1 base removed from V and 0 bases from J, the gap between germline ends came to 13 bases. The CDR3 spells CASSLRAGPMNTEAFF. DNA of the CDR3: TGCGCCAGCAGCTTGCGGGCAGGCCCCATGAACACTGAAGCTTTCTTT.

This clonotype was observed a handful of times. The chain carries TRBV25-1 and TRBJ2-4; D unclear. This CDR3 spans 14 amino acids. In germline, CDR1 is MGHDK, CDR2 SYGVNS. V was cut by 4 bases and J by 0 bases, with 7 bases left in between. This CDR3 is CASSGRVAKNIQYF. The CDR3 DNA is TGTGCCAGCAGTGGAAGGGTAGCCAAAAACATTCAGTACTTC.

The rearrangement uses TRBV4-2 and TRBJ2-1; D is possibly TRBD2 (7 bases). CDR3 length: 15 amino acids. Trimming shortened V by 1 base and J by 5 bases, and 12 bases separated the two germline ends. CDR1 and CDR2 from the germline V gene are LGHNA and YNFKEQ. CDR3 nucleotide sequence: TGTGCCAGCAGCCAAGGCGGGGGCCTAAACAATGAGCAGTTCTTC. It is translated as CASSQGGGLNNEQFF.

This clonotype has a handful of counts. The CDR3 region is CASSQEGYEQFF. The DNA for the CDR3 is TGCGCCAGCAGCCAAGAGGGGTATGAGCAGTTCTTC. The chain links TRBV4-3 to TRBJ2-1; D gene uncertain. The CDR3 consists of 12 residues. From germline, CDR1 is LGHNA and CDR2 YSLEER. V lost 0 bases, J lost 8 bases, and 5 bases lay in between.

This clonotype has ten or more counts. The chain uses TRBV7-2 and TRBJ2-1; no firm D call. The CDR3 covers 16 residues. CDR1 and CDR2 (germline): SGHTA, FQGNSA. V was trimmed by 4 bases and J by 7 bases, leaving 20 bases between them. The CDR3, as DNA: TGTGCCAGCAGCTCCTCCGCCGGCGCCCTACAGAATGAGCAGTTCTTC. This sequence encodes CASSSSAGALQNEQFF. Complete variable domain (other parts from reference TRBV7-2 and TRBJ2-1): GAGVSQSPSNKVTEKGKDVELRCDPISGHTALYWYRQSLGQGLEFLIYFQGNSAPDKSGLPSDRFSAERTGGSVSTLTIQRTQQEDSAVYLCASSSSAGALQNEQFFGPGTRLTVL.

This clonotype was detected only a few times. The V call is TRBV7-9, the J call TRBJ1-2, with 10 bases that match TRBD1. The ends lost 6 bases at V and 7 bases at J; junction bases unmatched: 11. The CDR3 extends over 15 amino acids. Germline V gene sequence: CDR1 SEHNR, CDR2 FQNEAQ (reference sequence). The CDR3 loop reads CASRPTTGGGSGYTF. In nucleotides, the CDR3 is TGTGCCAGCAGGCCTACGACAGGGGGCGGCTCTGGCTACACCTTC.

V gene TRBV20-1 combines with J gene TRBJ2-2; 7 bases line up with TRBD2. This CDR3 is 15 amino acids long. The J segment lost 4 bases and the V segment lost 3 bases, leaving 8 bases of the junction unmatched. Germline V CDR1 and CDR2: DFQATT, SNEGSKA (reference sequence). The CDR3 loop reads CSARGLAERTGELFF. The CDR3 region has the DNA TGCAGTGCTAGGGGGCTAGCGGAACGCACCGGGGAGCTGTTTTTT.

CDR3: CASSLSRTANEQFF. DNA of the CDR3: TGTGCCAGCAGTTTATCCAGGACAGCGAATGAGCAGTTCTTC. The J gene is TRBJ2-1, the V gene TRBV27, with a tentative D call TRBD1 (6 bases). In germline, CDR1 is MNHEY, CDR2 SMNVEV (reference sequence). The V and J ends lost 0 bases and 7 bases respectively, with 10 bases between them. The CDR3 spans 14 residues.

Turning to this clonotype: One end of the junction varies from germline; a read error may be responsible. V gene TRBV20-1 combines with J gene TRBJ2-3, with unresolved D. This CDR3 spans 11 amino acids. Germline CDR1 and CDR2: DFQATT and SNEGSKA (reference sequence). The CDR3 sequence is CTSGPTDTQYF. CDR3 sequence (DNA): TGTACCTCAGGACCCACAGATACGCAGTATTTT.

This clonotype has more than one count but fewer than ten. The chain employs TRBV7-2 and TRBJ1-1, with a possible D match to TRBD1 (6 bases). This CDR3 has 14 residues. CDR1 SGHTA and CDR2 FQGNSA come from the germline V gene. The ends were cut back, 6 bases at V and 1 base at J, with 12 bases in the middle. The CDR3 DNA is TGTGCCAGCAGTTTTGGGACAACGAACACTGAAGCTTTCTTT. It translates to CASSFGTTNTEAFF. The full variable domain, in which reference TRBV7-2 and TRBJ1-1 provide the parts outside the CDR3, is GAGVSQSPSNKVTEKGKDVELRCDPISGHTALYWYRQSLGQGLEFLIYFQGNSAPDKSGLPSDRFSAERTGGSVSTLTIQRTQQEDSAVYLCASSFGTTNTEAFFGQGTRLTVV.

This rearrangement joins TRBV9 to TRBJ2-6; D might be TRBD1 or TRBD2, each matching 5 bases. Germline V lookup: CDR1 SGDLS, CDR2 YYNGEE. The CDR3 consists of 18 residues. V lost 0 bases and J 0 bases, leaving 13 bases between the germline ends. CDR3: CASSVASAGSSGANVLTF. The CDR3 nucleotides are TGTGCCAGCAGCGTAGCTTCGGCAGGGAGCTCTGGGGCCAACGTCCTGACTTTC.

The V and J genes are TRBV14 and TRBJ1-4, with TRBD1 identical over 7 bases. J was trimmed by 3 bases and V by 5 bases; bases with no gene match: 6. This CDR3 is built from 15 residues. Germline assignment: CDR1 SGHDN and CDR2 FVKESK. As DNA, the CDR3 is TGTGCCAGCAGCACCCACAGGGGCGCTAATGAAAAACTGTTTTTT. Translating it yields CASSTHRGANEKLFF.

This clonotype turned up a few times. The gene calls are TRBV5-1 and TRBJ2-5, with D possibly TRBD2 on 5 matching bases. V was clipped by 0 bases and J by 5 bases, with 11 bases between them. In germline, CDR1 is SGHRS, CDR2 YFSETQ. There are 14 residues in the CDR3. CDR3 sequence reads: CASSLVLDQETQYF. The CDR3 bases are TGCGCCAGCAGCTTGGTACTAGATCAGGAGACCCAGTACTTC. Full variable domain (remainder filled in from reference TRBV5-1 and TRBJ2-5): KAGVTQTPRYLIKTRGQQVTLSCSPISGHRSVSWYQQTPGQGLQFLFEYFSETQRNKGNFPGRFSGRQFSNSRSEMNVSTLELGDSALYLCASSLVLDQETQYFGPGTRLLVL.

The chain carries TRBV2 and TRBJ2-3, with 13 bases matching TRBD2. From germline, CDR1 is SNHLY and CDR2 FYNNEI. The CDR3 is made up of 16 amino acids. Losses at the gene ends were 0 bases for V and 7 bases for J; bases not matched to a gene: 4. CDR3 nucleotide sequence: TGTGCCAGCAGTGAAGCTAGGACTAGCGGGGGCCATACGCAGTATTTT. Translated: CASSEARTSGGHTQYF.

The chain joins TRBV12-3 or TRBV12-4 to TRBJ2-2; D gene ambiguous. V shed 6 bases and J shed 3 bases, with 11 bases lying between them. This CDR3 is 14 amino acids long. CDR3 in DNA: TGTGCCAGCAGGGGTAGCACCTACACCGGGGAGCTGTTTTTT. Translated, it gives CASRGSTYTGELFF.

This clonotype was seen a few times. V gene TRBV12-3 or TRBV12-4 combines with J gene TRBJ1-3, with D perhaps TRBD1 (5 bases). V was trimmed by 6 bases and J by 7 bases, leaving 13 bases between them. The CDR3 covers 13 residues. CDR3 DNA: TGTGCCAGCAGACTACCGGGGCCCAACACCATATATTTT. It is translated as CASRLPGPNTIYF.

This clonotype showed up just once. The rearrangement uses TRBV29-1 and TRBJ2-2; D call uncertain. V was pared by 3 bases and J by 0 bases, with 8 bases between. Germline-derived CDR1 and CDR2 are SQVTM and ANQGSEA. The CDR3 consists of 14 residues. CDR3 sequence reads: CSVEAWTNTGELFF. The CDR3 DNA reads as TGCAGCGTTGAGGCCTGGACGAACACCGGGGAGCTGTTTTTT.

The chain uses TRBV27 and TRBJ1-2, with 7 bases identical to TRBD1. The germline CDR1 and CDR2 sequences are MNHEY and SMNVEV (reference sequence). V lost 2 bases to trimming and J lost 4 bases; unmatched junction nucleotides: 7. CDR3 length: 15 amino acids. In DNA, the CDR3 is TGTGCCAGCAGTTTACACCGGGACAGAGGCTATGGCTACACCTTC. Residues: CASSLHRDRGYGYTF.

This clonotype was seen a few times. The chain employs TRBV7-9 and TRBJ2-3, with TRBD1 matching over 9 bases. V was pared by 5 bases and J by 4 bases, with 10 bases of the junction left unmatched. CDR1 and CDR2 (germline): SEHNR, FQNEAQ (reference sequence). This CDR3 comprises 16 residues. In DNA, the CDR3 is TGTGCCAGCAGCCCGTCCGGGACAGGGCTGGCAGATACGCAGTATTTT. Translated: CASSPSGTGLADTQYF.